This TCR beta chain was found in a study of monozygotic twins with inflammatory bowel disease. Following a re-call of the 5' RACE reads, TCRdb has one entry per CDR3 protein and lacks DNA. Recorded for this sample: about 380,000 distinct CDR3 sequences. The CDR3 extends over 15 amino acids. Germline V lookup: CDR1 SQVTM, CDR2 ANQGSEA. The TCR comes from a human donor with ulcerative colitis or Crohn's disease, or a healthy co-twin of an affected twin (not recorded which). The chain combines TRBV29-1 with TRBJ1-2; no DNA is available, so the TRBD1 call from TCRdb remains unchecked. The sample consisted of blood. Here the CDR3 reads CSVRRTGKSNYGYTF. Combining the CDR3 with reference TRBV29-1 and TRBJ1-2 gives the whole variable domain SAVISQKPSRDICQRGTSLTIQCQVDSQVTMMFWYRQQPGQSLTLIATANQGSEATYESGFVIDKFPISRPNLTFSTLTVSNMSPEDSSIYLCSVRRTGKSNYGYTFGSGTRLTVV.